This T cell receptor (beta chain) was sequenced in a study of T cell clonality in common variable immunodeficiency. Method: immunoSEQ multiplex PCR; TCRdb's copy keeps in-frame clones and lacks some. Altogether 40,000 to 65,000 clones were found in the sample, and no singletons occur. This CDR3 spans 14 amino acids. V lost 2 bases and J lost 6, with 12 bases in between. The V gene's germline CDR1 is SGHDN and CDR2 FVKESK. This clone was counted many times. The read finishes 3 residues shy of the CDR3 end, and the germline J gene is used to complete it. This TCR was sampled from a person aged 18-69 years in good health. The genes are TRBV14 and TRBJ2-3, with D possibly being TRBD1 (6 bases). The sample taken for sequencing was peripheral blood mononuclear cells. CDR3 bases read: TGTGCCAGCAGCCAAACAGGGTCCGCGGATACG. This gives the protein CASSQTGSADT. The CDR3 in its entirety is CASSQTGSADTQYF.